The 27 T cell receptor beta chains given below trace back to one sample, sequenced in a study of blood T cell repertoires in COVID-19. The data were produced by immunoSEQ multiplex PCR, yet TCRdb's version contains in-frame clones alone and is incomplete. The data show more than 130,000 clones, 84% seen once. What was sequenced was peripheral blood. These receptors were collected from a human donor in a cohort sampled during active COVID-19.

This clone was observed a single time. The chain employs TRBV4-2 and TRBJ1-4; 8 positions agree with TRBD1. Germline CDR1 is LGHNA and CDR2 is YNFKEQ. This CDR3 has 15 residues. J lost 5 bases, V lost 2 bases, and 4 bases had no gene match. The CDR3 is CASSQSDRENEKLFF. CDR3 sequence (DNA): TGTGCCAGCAGCCAATCGGACAGGGAAAATGAAAAACTGTTTTTT.

The rearrangement joins TRBV2 to TRBJ2-7, with D perhaps TRBD2 (7 bases). The germline gives CDR1 SNHLY, CDR2 FYNNEI. This CDR3 spans 14 amino acids. V lost 3 bases, J lost 4 bases, and 13 bases lay in between. CDR3 nucleotides: TGTGCCAGCAGTGACCGGGGGGCAAGGTACGAGCAGTACTTC. This translates into CASSDRGARYEQYF.

The chain combines TRBV5-1 with TRBJ1-2; 7 bases are shared with TRBD1. V lost 6 bases and J lost 9; bases outside the gene matches: 8. CDR3 length: 12 residues. Germline V CDR1 and CDR2: SGHRS, YFSETQ. CDR3 region: CASTRDSESYTF. DNA for the CDR3: TGCGCCAGCACCCGGGACAGCGAGAGCTACACCTTC.

V is TRBV15 and J is TRBJ2-5, with D tentatively TRBD2 (7 bases). Between the trimmed V and J ends, which lost 6 bases and 1 base, there was a span of 21 bases. Germline CDR1 is LNHNV and CDR2 is YYDKDF (reference sequence). The CDR3 has 17 amino acids. CDR3 coding DNA: TGTGCCACCAGTGGGGGATGGCGGGGGCGAACCCAAGAGACCCAGTACTTC. It translates to CATSGGWRGRTQETQYF.

About this clone itself: Other DNA sequences in the sample encode the same CDR3. The genes are TRBV2 and TRBJ1-1; 9 bases map to TRBD1. This CDR3 region has 15 residues. CDR1 is SNHLY and CDR2 is FYNNEI in the germline V gene. Trimming at V came to 3 bases and at J to 3 bases, leaving 5 bases not matched to a gene. CDR3 nucleotide sequence: TGTGCCAGCAGTGACACAGGGGGCGCCGACACTGAAGCTTTCTTT. Residues: CASSDTGGADTEAFF.

This chain joins TRBV24-1 and TRBJ2-7, with 8 bases matching TRBD1. V was pared by 6 bases and J by 7 bases, with 13 bases of the junction left unmatched. CDR3 length equals 15 residues. Germline V gene sequence: CDR1 KGHDR, CDR2 SFDVKD. The CDR3 DNA sequence: TGTGCCACCAGTCGCCCCCGGGACAGGTCTTATGAGCAGTACTTC. Encoded protein: CATSRPRDRSYEQYF.

The V call is TRBV7-9, the J call TRBJ2-7; D remains ambiguous. CDR3 length: 12 residues. The germline V gene has CDR1 SEHNR and CDR2 FQNEAQ (reference sequence). V was shortened by 5 bases and J by 1 base, with 6 bases between the two germline ends. Written as DNA, the CDR3 is TGTGCCAGCAGCAAGCAATCCTACGAGCAGTACTTC. It translates to CASSKQSYEQYF.

The chain carries TRBV19 and TRBJ2-1, with a possible D match to TRBD2 (5 bases). The ends were cut back, 3 bases at V and 5 bases at J, with 11 bases in the middle. The germline V gene has CDR1 LNHDA and CDR2 SQIVND (reference sequence). CDR3 length: 14 amino acids. The CDR3 DNA sequence: TGTGCCAGTAGTATCCAGCGGCGACACAATGAGCAGTTCTTC. Its translation: CASSIQRRHNEQFF.

The rearrangement links TRBV20-1 to TRBJ1-5; 8 nucleotides line up with TRBD1. The CDR3 length is 14 residues. CDR1 is DFQATT, CDR2 SNEGSKA, per germline (reference sequence). V shed 3 bases and J 4 bases; nucleotides not matched to a gene: 5. In nucleotides, the CDR3 is TGCAGTGCTAGTGTTGGGGACAGGAATCAGCCCCAGCATTTT. As protein: CSASVGDRNQPQHF.

V is TRBV6-6 and J is TRBJ2-5; D not certain. Per the germline V gene, CDR1 is MNHNY and CDR2 is SVGAGI (reference sequence). The CDR3 runs 12 residues. V lost 2 bases and J 5 bases, leaving 6 bases between the germline ends. The CDR3 region is CASSYTFETQYF. In DNA, the CDR3 is TGTGCCAGCAGTTACACATTCGAGACCCAGTACTTC.

This clone was found once. The chain joins TRBV28 to TRBJ1-6; 9 nucleotides line up with TRBD1. The CDR3 totals 15 residues. CDR1 and CDR2 (germline): MDHEN, SYDVKM. V shed 3 bases and J 7 bases; nucleotides not matched to a gene: 4. The DNA for the CDR3 is TGTGCCAGCAGTTTCCCCGGGACAGGGAATTCACCCCTCCACTTT. Amino acid sequence: CASSFPGTGNSPLHF.

The gene calls are TRBV28 and TRBJ2-7, with 8 bases lining up with TRBD1. The CDR3 runs 14 residues. Germline V gives CDR1 MDHEN, CDR2 SYDVKM. After removal of 3 bases from V and 2 bases from J, the junction contained 3 bases not matched to a gene. CDR3 region: CASSLGQVPYEQYF. DNA for the CDR3: TGTGCCAGCAGTTTGGGACAGGTCCCCTACGAGCAGTACTTC.

The chain uses TRBV19 and TRBJ2-2; TRBD1 is a possible D gene (5 bases). In germline, CDR1 is LNHDA, CDR2 SQIVND (reference sequence). This CDR3 spans 17 amino acids. The V end was cut by 5 bases, the J end by 2 bases, with 18 bases between. The CDR3: CASSFRGTDTNTGELFF. The CDR3 nucleotides read TGTGCCAGTAGTTTTAGGGGAACCGACACCAACACCGGGGAGCTGTTTTTT.

The CDR3 DNA reads as TGTGCCAGCAGCGTAGGACCCAGCGGGGGGTACACCTCCTACGAGCAGTACTTC. It translates to CASSVGPSGGYTSYEQYF. The chain uses TRBV9 and TRBJ2-7, with 9 positions matching TRBD2. Trimming removed 0 bases from V and 0 bases from J; junction bases left unmatched: 10. This CDR3 contains 18 residues. CDR1 and CDR2 (germline): SGDLS, YYNGEE. Full variable domain (missing parts from reference TRBV9 and TRBJ2-7): DSGVTQTPKHLITATGQRVTLRCSPRSGDLSVYWYQQSLDQGLQFLIQYYNGEERAKGNILERFSAQQFPDLHSELNLSSLELGDSALYFCASSVGPSGGYTSYEQYFGPGTRLTVT.

This clone showed up just once. The chain links TRBV9 to TRBJ1-1; 7 positions match TRBD1. The germline CDR1 and CDR2 sequences are SGDLS and YYNGEE. Trimming took 0 bases from V and 1 from J; bases not matched to a gene: 9. CDR3 length equals 17 residues. The CDR3 sequence is CASSVGASTGPNTEAFF. CDR3 sequence (DNA): TGTGCCAGCAGCGTAGGAGCCTCGACAGGGCCGAACACTGAAGCTTTCTTT.

The chain carries TRBV3-1 (or the pseudogene TRBV3-2) and TRBJ1-1, with D perhaps TRBD1 (6 bases). Between the trimmed V and J ends, which lost 4 bases and 1 base, there was a span of 13 bases. CDR3 length: 15 amino acids. Per germline, CDR1 LGHDT and CDR2 YNNKEL (reference sequence). The CDR3 DNA reads TGTGCCAGCAGCCCTCCCAGGGGAGCGAACACTGAAGCTTTCTTT. Encoded protein: CASSPPRGANTEAFF.

The V gene is TRBV7-9, the J gene TRBJ2-7; a possible D gene is TRBD1 (6 bases). CDR1 is SEHNR and CDR2 is FQNEAQ in the germline V gene (reference sequence). The CDR3 has 15 amino acids. Trimming removed 1 base at V and 0 bases at J, with 10 bases between. CDR3 DNA sequence: TGTGCCAGCAGCTTAGTCGGACAGCTCTCCTACGAGCAGTACTTC. It specifies CASSLVGQLSYEQYF.

The chain recombines TRBV6-2 or TRBV6-3 with TRBJ2-5; tentative D call: TRBD1 (6 bases). Trimming pared 6 bases from V and 2 bases from J, leaving 10 bases between. CDR3 length: 13 amino acids. Germline V gene lookup returns CDR1 MNHEY and CDR2 SVGEGT. The CDR3 spells CASSLGQQETQYF. In DNA form, the CDR3 reads TGTGCCAGCAGCTTGGGACAACAAGAGACCCAGTACTTC.

The CDR3 nucleotides are TGCGCCAGCAGCCCCTATACAGGGGTCCATCATGAAAAACTGTTTTTT. Amino acids: CASSPYTGVHHEKLFF. The chain links TRBV5-1 to TRBJ1-4, with 7 bases matching TRBD1. The germline gives CDR1 SGHRS, CDR2 YFSETQ. After removal of 4 bases from V and 6 bases from J, the junction contained 12 bases not matched to a gene. This CDR3 region has 16 residues. Variable domain in full (rest from reference TRBV5-1 and TRBJ1-4): KAGVTQTPRYLIKTRGQQVTLSCSPISGHRSVSWYQQTPGQGLQFLFEYFSETQRNKGNFPGRFSGRQFSNSRSEMNVSTLELGDSALYLCASSPYTGVHHEKLFFGSGTQLSVL.

The chain has TRBV20-1 and TRBJ1-4; no clear D. V was shortened by 3 bases and J by 6 bases, with 8 bases between the two germline ends. CDR3 length equals 12 residues. Germline V lookup: CDR1 DFQATT, CDR2 SNEGSKA (reference sequence). CDR3 DNA: TGCAGTGCTAGTGGGCCTTATGAAAAACTGTTTTTT. This translates into CSASGPYEKLFF.

The chain uses TRBV11-3 and TRBJ2-2; possibly TRBD1 for D (6 bases). The V end was cut by 2 bases, the J end by 6 bases, with 10 bases between. Per the germline V gene, CDR1 is SGHNT and CDR2 is YENEEA. The CDR3 is made up of 14 amino acids. CDR3 coding DNA: TGTGCCAGCAGCTTAACAGCAGGGGCCGGGGAGCTGTTTTTT. Its protein is CASSLTAGAGELFF.

This chain links TRBV7-3 with TRBJ2-1, with TRBD2 matching 9 bases. The CDR3 is made up of 15 amino acids. Trimming at V came to 1 base and at J to 9 bases, leaving 7 bases not matched to a gene. The germline gives CDR1 SGHTA, CDR2 FQGTGA. CDR3 protein: CASSLRRGGPSEQFF. For the CDR3, the DNA is TGTGCCAGCAGCTTAAGGCGGGGGGGCCCTAGTGAGCAGTTCTTC.

This clone was counted a single time. J is TRBJ2-3 and V is TRBV6-1; 7 bases align to TRBD1. The CDR3 loop spans 16 amino acids. Per germline, CDR1 MNHNS and CDR2 SASEGT. Trimming took 1 base from V and 1 from J; bases not matched to a gene: 5. The CDR3 coding sequence is TGTGCCAGCAGTGAAGGGTCAGGGGGTCGCACAGATACGCAGTATTTT. It codes for CASSEGSGGRTDTQYF.

The CDR3 sequence: CASSSTSRRGGELFF. The CDR3 DNA reads as TGCGCCAGCAGCTCAACTTCTCGGCGGGGCGGGGAGCTGTTTTTT. The J gene is TRBJ2-2, the V gene TRBV4-3; the D gene is possibly TRBD2 (6 bases). Trimming cost V 5 bases and J 7 bases, with 17 bases left between them. This CDR3 region has 15 residues. The germline CDR1 and CDR2 sequences are LGHNA and YSLEER.

This clone was picked up a small number of times. This chain connects TRBV3-1 (or the pseudogene TRBV3-2) to TRBJ2-2; TRBD2 is a possible D gene (7 bases). Germline CDR1 is LGHDT and CDR2 is YNNKEL (reference sequence). The germline V and J ends were trimmed by 7 bases and 10 bases, with 19 bases remaining between them. The CDR3 has 14 residues. The CDR3 sequence: CASKTGVGGAELFF. The CDR3 DNA sequence: TGTGCCAGCAAAACCGGGGTTGGGGGGGCGGAGCTGTTTTTT.

This chain connects TRBV5-1 to TRBJ2-6; the D is unclear. The germline V and J ends were trimmed by 0 bases and 0 bases, with 7 bases remaining between them. The CDR3 loop spans 16 amino acids. CDR1 is SGHRS, CDR2 YFSETQ, per germline. The CDR3: CASSLAPNSGANVLTF. CDR3 sequence (DNA): TGCGCCAGCAGCTTGGCCCCCAACTCTGGGGCCAACGTCCTGACTTTC. Full variable domain (remainder filled in from reference TRBV5-1 and TRBJ2-6): KAGVTQTPRYLIKTRGQQVTLSCSPISGHRSVSWYQQTPGQGLQFLFEYFSETQRNKGNFPGRFSGRQFSNSRSEMNVSTLELGDSALYLCASSLAPNSGANVLTFGAGSRLTVL.

The gene calls are TRBV5-6 and TRBJ2-2; 7 bases line up with TRBD2. Trimming cost V 5 bases and J 6 bases; bases outside gene matches: 13. Germline V gene lookup returns CDR1 SGHDT and CDR2 YYEEEE. CDR3 length equals 16 residues. The CDR3 loop reads CASSSYRLAEPGELFF. DNA of the CDR3: TGTGCCAGCAGTTCGTATAGACTAGCCGAGCCCGGGGAGCTGTTTTTT. The variable domain in full, completed from reference TRBV5-6 and TRBJ2-2, reads DAGVTQSPTHLIKTRGQQVTLRCSPKSGHDTVSWYQQALGQGPQFIFQYYEEEERQRGNFPDRFSGHQFPNYSSELNVNALLLGDSALYLCASSSYRLAEPGELFFGEGSRLTVL.